Listed below are T cell receptor beta chains from one sample, sequenced in a study of T-cell reconstitution after alpha-beta-depleted transplantation in children. TCRdb independently ran MiXCR on the PCR reads; one entry per CDR3 protein. The data contain fewer than 1 million distinct CDR3 sequences, 15% to 20% of them singletons. Sequencing used PBMCs, mostly from graft donor cells, obtained 360 days after TCRalphabeta/CD19-depleted stem cell transplant. The source is a male patient younger than 18 who had a stem cell transplant for acute lymphoblastic leukemia, so the T cells may come from the graft donor. CDR3s include the opening cysteine and the closing phenylalanine or tryptophan. A D gene is named only where the DNA matches it firmly.

j_gene: TRBJ2-1
v_gene: TRBV5-6
d_gene: TRBD1
CDR3aa: CASSWSLGTGYNEQFF

j_gene: TRBJ1-1
v_gene: TRBV4-1
d_gene: .
CDR3aa: CASSQKGGMNTEAFF

j_gene: TRBJ1-5
v_gene: TRBV5-1
d_gene: .
CDR3aa: CASSLEGNPQHF

j_gene: TRBJ2-3
v_gene: TRBV4-2
d_gene: .
CDR3aa: CASSQDSRSSTDTQYF

j_gene: TRBJ1-5
v_gene: TRBV10-3
d_gene: .
CDR3aa: CAIRERSEGNQPQHF

j_gene: TRBJ2-3
v_gene: TRBV20-1
d_gene: .
CDR3aa: CSASGLDTQYF

j_gene: TRBJ2-3
v_gene: TRBV5-1
d_gene: TRBD2
CDR3aa: CASSAGLAESTDTQYF

j_gene: TRBJ2-7
v_gene: TRBV5-1
d_gene: TRBD2
CDR3aa: CASSLGLAGEWEQYF

j_gene: TRBJ2-1
v_gene: TRBV12-3/TRBV12-4
d_gene: TRBD2
CDR3aa: CASRAGTNTEQFF

j_gene: TRBJ1-3
v_gene: TRBV27
d_gene: .
CDR3aa: CASSLQLTSGNTIYF

j_gene: TRBJ2-3
v_gene: TRBV12-3/TRBV12-4
d_gene: .
CDR3aa: CASSSRLGAGKADTQYF

j_gene: TRBJ2-7
v_gene: TRBV4-1
d_gene: .
CDR3aa: CASSQDPPFLWDWLFEQYF

j_gene: TRBJ1-2
v_gene: TRBV19
d_gene: TRBD1
CDR3aa: CASSIWTGVRYGYTF

j_gene: TRBJ2-1
v_gene: TRBV24-1
d_gene: TRBD1
CDR3aa: CATSGGPGQAYNEQFF

j_gene: TRBJ2-7
v_gene: TRBV21-1
d_gene: .
CDR3aa: CASSTPEGAAEEQYF

j_gene: TRBJ1-6
v_gene: TRBV5-1
d_gene: TRBD1
CDR3aa: CASSYGQGGSPLHF

j_gene: TRBJ2-7
v_gene: TRBV12-3/TRBV12-4
d_gene: .
CDR3aa: CASTSRFASYEQYF

j_gene: TRBJ2-7
v_gene: TRBV7-9
d_gene: .
CDR3aa: CASSSPGAHEQYF

j_gene: TRBJ1-2
v_gene: TRBV29-1
d_gene: .
CDR3aa: CSVERRTYGYTF

j_gene: TRBJ2-1
v_gene: TRBV18
d_gene: .
CDR3aa: CASSPPDSRYYQFF

j_gene: TRBJ1-1
v_gene: TRBV25-1
d_gene: .
CDR3aa: CASSVMGGTEAFF

j_gene: TRBJ1-2
v_gene: TRBV29-1
d_gene: .
CDR3aa: CSVEEWGAHGYTF

j_gene: TRBJ2-1
v_gene: TRBV3-1
d_gene: TRBD2
CDR3aa: CASSLTSGRMDEQFF

j_gene: TRBJ1-5
v_gene: TRBV25-1
d_gene: .
CDR3aa: CASSDTGYGQPQHF

j_gene: TRBJ2-3
v_gene: TRBV5-1
d_gene: TRBD2
CDR3aa: CASSSWTSGRDTDTQYF

j_gene: TRBJ2-1
v_gene: TRBV5-5
d_gene: TRBD2
CDR3aa: CASSLRAGDFSRYEQFF

j_gene: TRBJ1-2
v_gene: TRBV4-1
d_gene: .
CDR3aa: CASSQDSELGYTF